This TCR beta chain was sequenced for a study of regulatory T cells in long-lasting Graves disease. Libraries of TCR beta came from iRepertoire HTBI primers plus Arm-PCR of CDR3 regions. MiXCR, applied by TCRdb to the multiplex PCR reads, yields one record per CDR3 protein. The sample carries a few hundred thousand distinct CDR3 sequences, 15% to 20% recorded once. This clonotype was recorded many times. Germline CDR1 reads DFQATT; CDR2 reads SNEGSKA (reference sequence). The CDR3 has 16 residues. Trimming cost V 5 bases and J 2 bases, with 22 bases left between them. Time point specified: newly diagnosed GD, antithyroid drugs for less than 3 months. The TCR library was made from RNA that had been extracted from PBMCs in TRIzol. The data were also submitted as part of a second study, on T cells in Graves' hyperthyroidism and ophthalmopathy. That source adds: Those with hyperthyroidism were 18 to 65 years old, newly diagnosed, and ill for under 2 months. Uncontrolled infection, other autoimmune disease, pregnancy or lactation barred patients from enrollment. Ophthalmopathy cases were set apart from stable hyperthyroidism by a 13 V-J model.

The TCR comes from a woman in her twenties or thirties with Graves disease. Sequences were derived from peripheral blood mononuclear cells (PBMCs), sampled at new diagnosis, from a patient treated with antithyroid drugs. The chain recombines TRBV20-1 with TRBJ2-7, with no clear D. CDR3 in DNA: TGCAGTGCTTACCTACCCATTCCGACATACACCTACGAGCAGTACTTC. This translates into CSAYLPIPTYTYEQYF.